This is a list of T cell receptor beta chains from one sample in a study of T cells in Graves' hyperthyroidism and ophthalmopathy. MiXCR, run by TCRdb on the multiplex PCR reads, gives a single entry per CDR3 protein. The sample contains 300,000 to 450,000 distinct CDR3 sequences, around 18% of which appear only once. Material for sequencing was blood. These receptors were taken from a man younger than 35 with Graves' ophthalmopathy. The CDR3 runs from the conserved cysteine through the conserved F or W. D genes are given only for firm matches. Rows may omit the clone size; those that give it use once, few, many or a size class.

V,size,D,J,CDR3,DNA
TRBV6-1,NA,TRBD1,TRBJ1-1,CASSAIGQGTEAFF,TGTGCCAGCAGTGCAATAGGACAGGGCACTGAAGCTTTCTTT
TRBV11-2,many,NA,TRBJ2-7,CASNYKEQSLREQYF,TGTGCCAGCAACTATAAGGAGCAGTCCCTGCGGGAGCAGTACTTC
TRBV10-2,NA,TRBD2,TRBJ2-1,CASSQLAGGRNKQFF,TGCGCCAGCAGCCAACTAGCGGGGGGGCGAAATAAGCAGTTCTTC
TRBV19,few,NA,TRBJ1-6,CASSTLQRGISPLHF,TGTGCCAGTAGTACATTGCAGCGGGGTATTTCACCCCTCCACTTT
TRBV5-1,many,TRBD1,TRBJ2-3,CASATMDRGGTDTQYF,TGCGCCAGCGCGACGATGGACAGGGGTGGCACAGATACGCAGTATTTT
TRBV18,few,TRBD1,TRBJ1-2,CASSPPGTGQGGYTF,TGTGCCAGCTCACCACCCGGGACAGGGCAAGGTGGCTACACCTTC
TRBV12-3/TRBV12-4,once,NA,TRBJ2-3,CASSGQQGDTQYF,TGTGCCAGCAGTGGCCAACAGGGAGATACGCAGTATTTT
TRBV6-1,few,NA,TRBJ1-1,CASQTGLRTEAFF,TGTGCCAGCCAAACAGGGTTGAGGACTGAAGCTTTCTTT
TRBV19,NA,TRBD2,TRBJ2-1,CASSIFLAGFSYNEQFF,TGTGCCAGTAGTATATTCCTAGCGGGCTTTTCCTACAATGAGCAGTTCTTC
TRBV18,many,NA,TRBJ1-1,CASSPIVNTEAFF,TGTGCCAGCTCACCCATAGTGAACACTGAAGCTTTCTTT
TRBV19,few,NA,TRBJ1-5,CASIMTGLGPQHF,TGTGCCAGTATCATGACAGGCTTAGGGCCCCAGCATTTT
TRBV9,many,TRBD1,TRBJ1-2,CASSGRDRGLGYTF,TGTGCCAGCAGCGGCCGGGACAGGGGGCTTGGCTACACCTTC
TRBV11-3,NA,TRBD2,TRBJ2-2,CASSRGLDYTGELFF,TGTGCCAGCAGCCGTGGACTAGACTACACCGGGGAGCTGTTTTTT
TRBV12-3/TRBV12-4,NA,NA,TRBJ2-1,CASSFRGAPYNEQFF,TGTGCCAGCAGTTTTCGCGGGGCCCCGTACAATGAGCAGTTCTTC
TRBV6-1,many,TRBD1,TRBJ2-1,CASSPGFGTGDTYNEQFF,TGTGCCAGCAGCCCTGGATTCGGGACAGGGGACACCTACAATGAGCAGTTCTTC
TRBV4-2,NA,TRBD2,TRBJ2-4,CASSQTLAGAKNIQYF,TGTGCCAGCAGCCAAACCCTAGCGGGGGCCAAAAACATTCAGTACTTC
TRBV12-3/TRBV12-4,many,NA,TRBJ2-1,CASRENNEQFF,TGTGCCAGTAGAGAGAACAATGAGCAGTTCTTC
TRBV3-1,many,TRBD1,TRBJ1-2,CASTKRDRDYGYTF,TGTGCCAGCACCAAAAGGGACAGAGACTATGGCTACACCTTC
TRBV2,many,NA,TRBJ1-2,CASSEETAGYTF,TGTGCCAGCAGTGAAGAGACGGCTGGCTACACCTTC
TRBV27,many,NA,TRBJ1-5,CASSPGRPQHF,TGTGCCAGCAGTCCCGGCCGGCCCCAGCATTTT
TRBV12-3/TRBV12-4,many,NA,TRBJ1-2,CASSLTTNYGYTF,TGTGCCAGCAGCCTTACAACTAACTATGGCTACACCTTC
TRBV10-3,NA,TRBD1,TRBJ1-5,CAISDPRGGINQPQHF,TGTGCCATCAGTGACCCCCGAGGGGGCATCAATCAGCCCCAGCATTTT
TRBV6-1,many,NA,TRBJ2-7,CASSLWEADYEQYF,TGTGCCAGCAGCCTCTGGGAGGCAGACTACGAGCAGTACTTC
TRBV29-1,many,NA,TRBJ1-5,CSVAPGSNQPQHF,TGCAGCGTTGCTCCAGGGAGCAATCAGCCCCAGCATTTT
TRBV4-1,few,TRBD2,TRBJ2-3,CASSVGLAARGTDTQYF,TGCGCCAGCAGCGTGGGACTAGCGGCACGGGGCACAGATACGCAGTATTTT
TRBV6-2/TRBV6-3,many,NA,TRBJ2-7,CASSDSPTLYEQYF,TGTGCCAGCAGTGACAGCCCGACTCTCTACGAGCAGTACTTC
TRBV27,many,TRBD1,TRBJ1-3,CASSDRGLGNTIYF,TGTGCCAGCAGCGACAGGGGGCTTGGAAACACCATATATTTT
TRBV27,NA,NA,TRBJ1-3,CASSPRWALSGNTIYF,TGTGCCAGCAGTCCCCGGTGGGCTTTATCTGGAAACACCATATATTTT
TRBV9,NA,TRBD2,TRBJ2-1,CASSTEGLAGRYNEQFF,TGTGCCAGCAGCACCGAGGGACTAGCGGGGCGCTACAATGAGCAGTTCTTC
TRBV4-1,few,NA,TRBJ2-5,CASNTDPSGSETQYF,TGCGCCAGCAACACCGATCCTTCAGGGAGTGAGACCCAGTACTTC
TRBV6-1,NA,TRBD2,TRBJ2-1,CASSVYLAGFTYNEQFF,TGTGCCAGCAGCGTATACCTAGCGGGGTTCACCTACAATGAGCAGTTCTTC
TRBV20-1,many,NA,TRBJ1-2,CSARDQDRSYGYTF,TGCAGTGCTAGAGATCAAGATAGGTCCTATGGCTACACCTTC
TRBV18,once,NA,TRBJ1-2,CASSPNPPGNYGYTF,TGTGCCAGCTCTCCGAATCCGCCAGGGAACTATGGCTACACCTTC
TRBV6-1,few,NA,TRBJ1-1,CASSLQDMSTEAFF,TGTGCCAGCAGTTTGCAAGACATGAGCACTGAAGCTTTCTTT